This T cell receptor beta chain was identified in a study of cytomegalovirus exposure and HLA in healthy donors. Overall study results and limits: Being productive about 90% or about 30% of the time was typical of most TCR beta V segments in an earlier analysis. TCR beta chains numbering some 160 were designated cytomegalovirus-associated. Both high specificity and high sensitivity reportedly marked the classifier's diagnosis of cytomegalovirus status.

The CDR3 length is 19 residues. Germline lookup yields CDR1 LNHDA and CDR2 SQIVND (reference sequence). V shed 4 bases, J shed 0 bases, and the junction held 11 bases outside the gene matches. PCR used 60 Vbeta primers and 13 Jbeta primers. Sequenced by immunoSEQ multiplex PCR; TCRdb stores in-frame clones only, minus some. The top ten clones hold under 2.5% of a sample with approximately 100,000 clones, about four fifths of them seen once. Turning to this clone: Its specificity is unknown.

The rearrangement links TRBV19 to TRBJ2-7, with 14 bases that match TRBD2. The source material was PBMCs. This receptor was identified in a woman in her twenties or thirties in good health and CMV-seronegative. CDR3 loop: CASSSTGLAGGRSSYEQYF. CDR3 nucleotides: TGTGCCAGTAGTAGTACAGGACTAGCGGGAGGTCGTAGCTCCTACGAGCAGTACTTC.